The rows below give T cell receptor beta chains drawn from one sample of a study of blood T cell repertoires in COVID-19. TCRdb's copy holds only in-frame clones and misses some; the assay was immunoSEQ multiplex PCR. The table includes approximately 100,000 clones, around 85% detected once. The sequencing input was peripheral blood. The receptors come from a woman of 80 years or more with active or convalescent COVID-19. The CDR3 runs from the conserved cysteine through the conserved F or W. A D gene is named only where the DNA matches it firmly. Size is stated for part of the rows, as once, few or many counts, or as a class when the clone is expanded.

J | size | V | D | CDR3 | DNA
TRBJ1-4 | few | TRBV29-1 | - | CSVDLTGTNEKLFF | TGCAGCGTAGACCTTACAGGCACTAATGAAAAACTGTTTTTT
TRBJ1-2 | - | TRBV19 | - | CASSMRFTIYGYTF | TGTGCCAGTAGTATGCGTTTCACCATCTATGGCTACACCTTC
TRBJ2-2 | - | TRBV9 | TRBD1 | CASSRGTGQAGELFF | TGTGCCAGCAGCCGCGGGACAGGGCAGGCCGGGGAGCTGTTTTTT
TRBJ1-2 | - | TRBV11-1 | TRBD1 | CASSLSTGQDYGYTF | TGTGCCAGCAGCTTATCTACCGGACAGGACTATGGCTACACCTTC
TRBJ2-5 | - | TRBV5-5 | TRBD1 | CASSLQGEETQYF | TGTGCCAGCAGCTTGCAGGGGGAAGAGACCCAGTACTTC
TRBJ2-3 | - | TRBV7-3 | TRBD2 | CASSSTSGSVDTQYF | TGTGCCAGCAGTTCCACTAGCGGGAGTGTGGATACGCAGTATTTT
TRBJ2-7 | once | TRBV12-3/TRBV12-4 | - | CASSYYYEQYF | TGTGCCAGCAGTTATTACTACGAGCAGTACTTC
TRBJ2-1 | - | TRBV19 | - | CASSLGRGEINEQFF | TGTGCCAGTAGTTTGGGCAGGGGAGAAATCAATGAGCAGTTCTTC
TRBJ2-2 | - | TRBV7-2 | TRBD2 | CASSLARVSGGLAGELFF | TGTGCCAGCAGCTTAGCGAGGGTGTCGGGGGGGCTCGCCGGGGAGCTGTTTTTT
TRBJ1-1 | - | TRBV2 | - | CASSGLKTVMNTEAFF | TGTGCCAGCAGCGGTCTAAAGACAGTGATGAACACTGAAGCTTTCTTT
TRBJ2-3 | - | TRBV24-1 | TRBD1 | CATSDARNRGRTDTQYF | TGTGCCACCAGTGACGCACGCAACAGGGGGCGCACAGATACGCAGTATTTT
TRBJ2-1 | - | TRBV4-3 | - | CASSQALQGRGYNEQFF | TGCGCCAGCAGCCAAGCCCTCCAGGGGAGGGGGTACAATGAGCAGTTCTTC
TRBJ2-2 | - | TRBV28 | TRBD2 | CASSIRAGVGTGELFF | TGTGCCAGCAGTATCCGAGCGGGAGTGGGTACCGGGGAGCTGTTTTTT
TRBJ1-1 | few | TRBV18 | TRBD1 | CASSQATGVTEAFF | TGTGCCAGCTCTCAGGCGACAGGGGTCACTGAAGCTTTCTTT
TRBJ2-3 | - | TRBV15 | TRBD2 | CATSRTSGDTQYF | TGTGCCACCAGCAGGACTAGCGGGGATACGCAGTATTTT
TRBJ2-7 | - | TRBV6-5 | TRBD2 | CASGRTSGANEQYF | TGTGCCAGCGGAAGGACTAGCGGGGCCAACGAGCAGTACTTC
TRBJ2-7 | - | TRBV7-2 | TRBD2 | CASSSTSGPYEQYF | TGTGCCAGCTCGTCGACTAGCGGGCCGTACGAGCAGTACTTC
TRBJ2-2 | - | TRBV29-1 | - | CSAKTPGTTNTGELFF | TGCAGCGCAAAAACCCCCGGGACAACGAACACCGGGGAGCTGTTTTTT
TRBJ1-1 | - | TRBV3-1/TRBV3-2 | - | CASSLGLLNTEAFF | TGTGCCAGCAGCCTGGGACTTCTGAACACTGAAGCTTTCTTT
TRBJ2-1 | - | TRBV5-1 | TRBD1 | CASSLRTGENEQFF | TGCGCCAGCAGCTTGAGGACAGGGGAGAATGAGCAGTTCTTC
TRBJ2-1 | few | TRBV7-2 | TRBD1 | CASSFGQGSYNEQFF | TGTGCCAGCAGCTTTGGACAGGGTTCCTACAATGAGCAGTTCTTC
TRBJ2-5 | once | TRBV30 | - | CAWSLPPLQETQYF | TGTGCCTGGAGTCTCCCCCCCCTACAAGAGACCCAGTACTTC
TRBJ1-2 | - | TRBV19 | TRBD1 | CASSRQGARGYGYTF | TGTGCCAGTAGTAGACAGGGGGCGCGAGGCTATGGCTACACCTTC
TRBJ2-1 | - | TRBV28 | TRBD2 | CASSLSGGGEYNEQFF | TGTGCCAGCAGTTTATCGGGGGGAGGGGAATACAATGAGCAGTTCTTC
TRBJ2-2 | - | TRBV5-1 | - | CASSFRSGYGELFF | TGCGCCAGCAGCTTCAGGAGCGGGTACGGGGAGCTGTTTTTT
TRBJ2-5 | - | TRBV19 | - | CASSIVSGSWETQYF | TGTGCCAGTAGTATAGTGAGCGGGTCATGGGAGACCCAGTACTTC
TRBJ1-4 | - | TRBV18 | - | CASSPETTNEKLFF | TGTGCCAGCTCACCGGAGACAACTAATGAAAAACTGTTTTTT
TRBJ2-1 | - | TRBV7-9 | TRBD1 | CASSLPDRGYDNEQFF | TGTGCCAGCAGCTTACCGGACAGGGGTTACGACAATGAGCAGTTCTTC
TRBJ2-5 | once | TRBV5-4 | - | CACRDGLGESQETQYF | TGTGCCTGCAGGGATGGCCTAGGAGAATCTCAAGAGACCCAGTACTTC
TRBJ1-5 | once | TRBV28 | TRBD1 | CASSRDRGRQPQHF | TGTGCCAGCAGCAGAGACAGGGGCCGGCAGCCCCAGCATTTT
TRBJ1-2 | - | TRBV27 | TRBD1 | CASSTGTGAVYTF | TGTGCCAGCAGCACCGGGACAGGGGCAGTCTACACCTTC
TRBJ1-2 | - | TRBV19 | - | CASSRGPDYGYTF | TGTGCCAGTAGTAGAGGGCCCGACTATGGCTACACCTTC
TRBJ2-4 | - | TRBV28 | TRBD1 | CASSLNRGRRNIQYF | TGTGCCAGCAGTTTAAACAGGGGGCGCAGAAACATTCAGTACTTC
TRBJ1-2 | - | TRBV5-8 | - | CASSLSGTAYGYTF | TGTGCCAGCAGCTTATCAGGAACAGCTTATGGCTACACCTTC
TRBJ2-1 | - | TRBV11-2 | TRBD2 | CASTRLAGRSSYNEQFF | TGTGCCAGCACCCGACTAGCGGGACGGAGCTCCTACAATGAGCAGTTCTTC
TRBJ2-3 | - | TRBV18 | - | CASSPPVADTQYF | TGTGCCAGCTCACCACCGGTAGCGGATACGCAGTATTTT
TRBJ1-1 | - | TRBV5-1 | - | CASSLFPRGEAFF | TGCGCCAGCAGCTTGTTTCCCCGAGGTGAAGCTTTCTTT
TRBJ2-7 | - | TRBV5-3 | TRBD1 | CARSSQGQGEEQYF | TGTGCCAGAAGCTCCCAGGGACAGGGTGAAGAGCAGTACTTC
TRBJ1-3 | - | TRBV19 | TRBD1 | CASSKDRYSGNTIYF | TGTGCCAGTAGTAAGGACAGGTACTCTGGAAACACCATATATTTT
TRBJ1-6 | - | TRBV9 | - | CASSVDGGGSPLHF | TGTGCCAGCAGCGTAGATGGAGGAGGTTCACCCCTCCACTTT
TRBJ1-2 | - | TRBV6-2/TRBV6-3 | - | CASSYGAGNYGYTF | TGTGCCAGCAGTTACGGTGCGGGCAACTATGGCTACACCTTC
TRBJ1-5 | few | TRBV19 | - | CASSIDWSQPQHF | TGTGCCAGTAGTATAGATTGGAGTCAGCCCCAGCATTTT
TRBJ1-2 | once | TRBV5-6 | - | CASSLGWIREDYGYTF | TGTGCCAGCAGCTTGGGCTGGATCAGGGAGGACTATGGCTACACCTTC
TRBJ1-1 | - | TRBV19 | TRBD1 | CASSDRGDMNTEAFF | TGTGCCAGTAGCGACAGGGGCGACATGAACACTGAAGCTTTCTTT
TRBJ1-5 | - | TRBV7-2 | - | CASSSPTEYHQPQHF | TGTGCCAGCAGCTCCCCGACAGAGTACCATCAGCCCCAGCATTTT